Included here is one TCR beta chain sequence, with context. What it binds is not known. The authors prepared UMI-labeled TRB cDNA libraries by 5' RACE. From the 5' RACE reads, TCRdb lists one entry per CDR3 protein and no DNA. Its clone listing holds under 150,000 distinct CDR3 sequences. Naive CD8+ T cells had a CD45RO-CCR7+CD27+CD95- phenotype. This sample was included in a study of CXCR3-negative and CXCR3-positive naive CD8 T cells. Study information: Across all libraries, TRB reads numbered roughly 150 million, with about 1.5 +/- 0.3 million in each library. Findings and limits, study-wide: Similar TRBV-TRBJ usage was seen in naive cells (both CXCR3-negative and CXCR3-positive), but memory cells differed. Greater hydrophobicity was found in TRB CDR3s of CXCR3-positive naive cells than of CXCR3-negative naive cells.

The V gene's germline CDR1 is SQVTM and CDR2 ANQGSEA. The CDR3 sequence is 13 residues long. The sample consisted of naive CXCR3+ CD8+ T cells from blood. As to subset: CD45RO-CCR7+CD27+CD95- naive CD8+ T cells expressing CXCR3 (TNR3+). This sequence originates from a human donor in good health. Some clones in this sample may be carry-over from other donors' samples. V and J are TRBV29-1 and TRBJ2-1; TCRdb proposes TRBD2, but this gene call is untestable without DNA. CDR3 region: CSVPSGGGDEQFF.